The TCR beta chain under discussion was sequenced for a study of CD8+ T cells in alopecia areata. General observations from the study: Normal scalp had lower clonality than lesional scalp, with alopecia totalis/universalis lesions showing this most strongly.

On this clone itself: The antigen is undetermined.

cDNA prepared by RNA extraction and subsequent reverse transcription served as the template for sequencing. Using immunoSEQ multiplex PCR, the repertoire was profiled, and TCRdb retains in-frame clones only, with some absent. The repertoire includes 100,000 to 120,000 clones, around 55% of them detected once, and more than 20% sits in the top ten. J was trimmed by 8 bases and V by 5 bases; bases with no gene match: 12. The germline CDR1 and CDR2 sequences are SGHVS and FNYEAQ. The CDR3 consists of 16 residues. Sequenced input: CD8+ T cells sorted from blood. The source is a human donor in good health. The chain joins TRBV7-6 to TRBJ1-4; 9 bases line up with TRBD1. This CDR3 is CASSPIQGASVEKLFF. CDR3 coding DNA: TGTGCCAGCAGCCCGATACAGGGGGCGTCAGTGGAAAAACTGTTTTTT. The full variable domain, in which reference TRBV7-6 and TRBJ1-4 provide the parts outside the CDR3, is GAGVSQSPRYKVTKRGQDVALRCDPISGHVSLYWYRQALGQGPEFLTYFNYEAQQDKSGLPNDRFSAERPEGSISTLTIQRTEQRDSAMYRCASSPIQGASVEKLFFGSGTQLSVL.